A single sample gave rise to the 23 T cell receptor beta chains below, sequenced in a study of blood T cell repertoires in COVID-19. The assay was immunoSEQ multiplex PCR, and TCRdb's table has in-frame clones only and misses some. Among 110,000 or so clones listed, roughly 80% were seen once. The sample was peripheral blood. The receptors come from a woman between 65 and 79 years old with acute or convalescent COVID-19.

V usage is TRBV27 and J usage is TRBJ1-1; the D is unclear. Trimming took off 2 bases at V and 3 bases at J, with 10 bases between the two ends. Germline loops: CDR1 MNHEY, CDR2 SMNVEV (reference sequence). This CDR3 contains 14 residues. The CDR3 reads CASSLRGLYTEAFF. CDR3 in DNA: TGTGCCAGCAGTTTACGAGGTCTGTACACTGAAGCTTTCTTT.

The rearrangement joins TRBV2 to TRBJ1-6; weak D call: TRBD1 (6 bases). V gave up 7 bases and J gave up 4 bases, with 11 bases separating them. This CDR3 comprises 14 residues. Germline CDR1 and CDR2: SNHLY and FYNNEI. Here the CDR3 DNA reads TGTGCCAGCATGATAGGACAGTATAATTCACCCCTCCACTTT. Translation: CASMIGQYNSPLHF.

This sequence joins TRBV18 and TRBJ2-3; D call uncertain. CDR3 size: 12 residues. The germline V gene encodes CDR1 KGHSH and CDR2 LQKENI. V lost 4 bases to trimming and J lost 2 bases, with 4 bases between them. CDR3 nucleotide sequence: TGTGCCAGCTCACTATTCACAGATACGCAGTATTTT. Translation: CASSLFTDTQYF.

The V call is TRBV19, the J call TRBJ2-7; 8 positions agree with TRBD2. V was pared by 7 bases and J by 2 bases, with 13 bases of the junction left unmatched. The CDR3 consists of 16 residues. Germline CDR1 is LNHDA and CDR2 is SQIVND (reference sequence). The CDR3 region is CASNKGPSGSPYEQYF. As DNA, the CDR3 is TGTGCCAGTAATAAGGGGCCCAGCGGGAGCCCCTACGAGCAGTACTTC.

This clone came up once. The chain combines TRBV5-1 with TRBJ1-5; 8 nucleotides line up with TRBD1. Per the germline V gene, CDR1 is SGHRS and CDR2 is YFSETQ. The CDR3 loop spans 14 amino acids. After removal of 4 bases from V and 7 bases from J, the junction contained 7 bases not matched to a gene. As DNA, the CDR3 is TGCGCCAGCAGCATTGGACAGGGTCAACAGCCCCAGCATTTT. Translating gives CASSIGQGQQPQHF.

The CDR3 DNA follows: TGTGCCAGCAGTCCCGCGCTCGGGAGGGGCGCGACTCTCAATGAGCAGTTCTTC. This gives the protein CASSPALGRGATLNEQFF. The rearrangement links TRBV27 to TRBJ2-1; TRBD2 aligns across 8 bases. This CDR3 region has 18 residues. Germline-derived CDR1 and CDR2 are MNHEY and SMNVEV (reference sequence). V lost 5 bases, J lost 6 bases, and 18 bases stayed unmatched.

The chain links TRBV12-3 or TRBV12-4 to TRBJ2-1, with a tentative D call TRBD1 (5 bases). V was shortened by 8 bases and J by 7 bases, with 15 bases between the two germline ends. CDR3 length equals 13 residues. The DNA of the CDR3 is TGTGCCAGCCTTTCAGGGCCCGGGAATGAGCAGTTCTTC. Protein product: CASLSGPGNEQFF.

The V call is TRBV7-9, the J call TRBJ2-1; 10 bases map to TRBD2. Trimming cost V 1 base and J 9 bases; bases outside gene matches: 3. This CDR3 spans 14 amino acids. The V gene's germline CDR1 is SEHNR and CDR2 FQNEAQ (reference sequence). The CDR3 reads CASSLVAGGGEQFF. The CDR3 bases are TGTGCCAGCAGCTTAGTAGCGGGGGGAGGTGAGCAGTTCTTC. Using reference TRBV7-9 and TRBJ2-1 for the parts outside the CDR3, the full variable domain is DTGVSQNPRHKITKRGQNVTFRCDPISEHNRLYWYRQTLGQGPEFLTYFQNEAQLEKSRLLSDRFSAERPKGSFSTLEIQRTEQGDSAMYLCASSLVAGGGEQFFGPGTRLTVL.

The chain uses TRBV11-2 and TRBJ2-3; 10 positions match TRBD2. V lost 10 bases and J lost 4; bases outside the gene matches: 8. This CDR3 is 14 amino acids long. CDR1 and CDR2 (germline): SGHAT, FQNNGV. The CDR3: CATLAGGRSDTQYF. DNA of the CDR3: TGTGCCACATTAGCGGGGGGCCGCTCAGATACGCAGTATTTT.

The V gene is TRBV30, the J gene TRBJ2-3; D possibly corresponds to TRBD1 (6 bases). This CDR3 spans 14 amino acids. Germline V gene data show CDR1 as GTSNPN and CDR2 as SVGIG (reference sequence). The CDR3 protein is CTLSGTTNTDTQYF. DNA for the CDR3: TGTACACTTTCCGGGACAACGAACACAGATACGCAGTATTTT.

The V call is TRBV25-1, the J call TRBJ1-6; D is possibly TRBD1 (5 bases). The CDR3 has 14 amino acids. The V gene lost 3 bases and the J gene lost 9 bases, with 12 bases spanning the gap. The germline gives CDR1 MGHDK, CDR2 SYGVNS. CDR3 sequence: CASSDAGWVSPLHF. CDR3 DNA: TGTGCCAGCAGTGACGCAGGGTGGGTTTCACCCCTCCACTTT.

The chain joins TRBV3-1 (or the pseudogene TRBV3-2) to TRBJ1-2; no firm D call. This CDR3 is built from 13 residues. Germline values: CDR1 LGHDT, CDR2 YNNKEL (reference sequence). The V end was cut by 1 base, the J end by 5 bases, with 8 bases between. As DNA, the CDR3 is TGTGCCAGCAGCCAAGGGTTCAGATATGGCTACACCTTC. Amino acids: CASSQGFRYGYTF.

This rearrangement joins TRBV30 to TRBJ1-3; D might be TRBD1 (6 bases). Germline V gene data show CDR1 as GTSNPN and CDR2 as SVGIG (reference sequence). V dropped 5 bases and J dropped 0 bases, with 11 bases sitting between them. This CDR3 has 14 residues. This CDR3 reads CAWGQDSSGNTIYF. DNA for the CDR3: TGTGCCTGGGGCCAGGACAGCTCTGGAAACACCATATATTTT. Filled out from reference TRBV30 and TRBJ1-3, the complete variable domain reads SQTIHQWPATLVQPVGSPLSLECTVEGTSNPNLYWYRQAAGRGLQLLFYSVGIGQISSEVPQNLSASRPQDRQFILSSKKLLLSDSGFYLCAWGQDSSGNTIYFGEGSWLTVV.

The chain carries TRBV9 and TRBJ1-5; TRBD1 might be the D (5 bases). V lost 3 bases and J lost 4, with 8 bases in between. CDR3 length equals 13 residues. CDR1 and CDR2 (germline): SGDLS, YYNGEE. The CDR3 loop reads CASSGPGNQPQHF. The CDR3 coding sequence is TGTGCCAGCAGCGGACCAGGGAATCAGCCCCAGCATTTT.

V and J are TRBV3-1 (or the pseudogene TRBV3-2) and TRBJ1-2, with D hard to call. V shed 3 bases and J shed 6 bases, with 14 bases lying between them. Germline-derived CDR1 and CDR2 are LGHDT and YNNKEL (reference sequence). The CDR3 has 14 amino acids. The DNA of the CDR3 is TGTGCCAGCAGCCATAGGAGTATGAGGGATGGCTACACCTTC. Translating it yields CASSHRSMRDGYTF.

The CDR3 here is CATSRDRGYEQYF. The CDR3 DNA reads as TGTGCCACCAGCAGAGATCGGGGCTACGAGCAGTACTTC. The chain is built from TRBV15 and TRBJ2-7; possible D gene TRBD2, 5 bases. The CDR3 covers 13 residues. With 0 bases removed from V and 3 bases from J, the gap between germline ends came to 6 bases. Germline V gene data show CDR1 as LNHNV and CDR2 as YYDKDF (reference sequence).

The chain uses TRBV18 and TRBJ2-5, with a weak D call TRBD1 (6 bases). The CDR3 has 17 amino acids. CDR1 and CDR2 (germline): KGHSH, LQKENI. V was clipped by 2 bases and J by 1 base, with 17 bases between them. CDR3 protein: CASSPKKAVGGQETQYF. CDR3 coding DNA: TGTGCCAGCTCACCAAAAAAGGCCGTAGGGGGCCAAGAGACCCAGTACTTC.

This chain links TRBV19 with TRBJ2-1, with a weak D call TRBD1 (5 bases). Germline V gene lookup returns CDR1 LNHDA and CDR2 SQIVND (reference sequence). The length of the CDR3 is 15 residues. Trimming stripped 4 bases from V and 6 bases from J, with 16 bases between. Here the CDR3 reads CASSRRWAGFNEQFF. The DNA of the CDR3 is TGTGCCAGTAGTAGGCGGTGGGCAGGGTTCAATGAGCAGTTCTTC.

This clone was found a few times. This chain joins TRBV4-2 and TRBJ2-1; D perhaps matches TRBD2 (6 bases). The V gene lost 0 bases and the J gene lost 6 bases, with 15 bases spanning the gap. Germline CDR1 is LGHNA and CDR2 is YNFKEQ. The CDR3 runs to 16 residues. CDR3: CASSQDLGSSSNEQFF. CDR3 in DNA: TGTGCCAGCAGCCAAGATCTCGGGAGCTCAAGCAATGAGCAGTTCTTC.

The DNA of the CDR3 is TGTGCCAGCAGCCATGGTGGGACAGGGGATAACTATGGCTACACCTTC. Translated: CASSHGGTGDNYGYTF. The chain recombines TRBV3-1 (or the pseudogene TRBV3-2) with TRBJ1-2; 10 bases align to TRBD1. Per the germline V gene, CDR1 is LGHDT and CDR2 is YNNKEL (reference sequence). The CDR3 length is 16 residues. J was trimmed by 1 base and V by 3 bases; bases with no gene match: 5.

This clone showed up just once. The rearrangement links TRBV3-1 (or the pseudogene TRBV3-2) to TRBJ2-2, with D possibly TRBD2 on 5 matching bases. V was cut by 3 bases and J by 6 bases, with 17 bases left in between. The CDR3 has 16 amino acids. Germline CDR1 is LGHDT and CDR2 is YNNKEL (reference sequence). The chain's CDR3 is CASSQDWTETAGELFF. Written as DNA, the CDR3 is TGTGCCAGCAGCCAGGATTGGACTGAGACGGCCGGGGAGCTGTTTTTT.

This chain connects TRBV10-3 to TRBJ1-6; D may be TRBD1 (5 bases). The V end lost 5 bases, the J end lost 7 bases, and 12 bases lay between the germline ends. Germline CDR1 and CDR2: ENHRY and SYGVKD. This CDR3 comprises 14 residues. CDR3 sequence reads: CAISQGGGNSPLHF. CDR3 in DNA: TGTGCCATCAGTCAGGGTGGAGGGAATTCACCCCTCCACTTT.

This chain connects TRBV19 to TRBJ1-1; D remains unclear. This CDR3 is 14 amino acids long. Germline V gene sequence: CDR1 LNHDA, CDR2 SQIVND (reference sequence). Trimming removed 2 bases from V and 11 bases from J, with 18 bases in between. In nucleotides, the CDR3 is TGTGCCAGTAGTATAAAGAGTGCCGGAGCTGCGGCTTTCTTT. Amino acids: CASSIKSAGAAAFF.